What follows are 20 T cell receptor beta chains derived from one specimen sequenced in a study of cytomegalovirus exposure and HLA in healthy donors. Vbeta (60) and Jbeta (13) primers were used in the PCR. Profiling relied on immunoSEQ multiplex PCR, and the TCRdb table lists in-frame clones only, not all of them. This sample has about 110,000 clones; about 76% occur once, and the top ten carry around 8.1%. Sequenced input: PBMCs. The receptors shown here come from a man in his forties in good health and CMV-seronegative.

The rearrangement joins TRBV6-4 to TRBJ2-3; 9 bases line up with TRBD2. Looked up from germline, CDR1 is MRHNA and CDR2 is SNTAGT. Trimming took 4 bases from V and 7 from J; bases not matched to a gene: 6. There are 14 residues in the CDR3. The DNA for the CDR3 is TGTGCCAGCAGTGCCGCGGGGGGGAAAAATACGCAGTATTTT. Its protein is CASSAAGGKNTQYF.

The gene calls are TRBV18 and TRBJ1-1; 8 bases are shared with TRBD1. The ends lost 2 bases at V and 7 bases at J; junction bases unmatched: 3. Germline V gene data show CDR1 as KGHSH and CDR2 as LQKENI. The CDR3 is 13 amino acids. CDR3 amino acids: CASSPIDRGEAFF. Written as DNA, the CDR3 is TGTGCCAGCTCACCAATCGACAGGGGTGAAGCTTTCTTT.

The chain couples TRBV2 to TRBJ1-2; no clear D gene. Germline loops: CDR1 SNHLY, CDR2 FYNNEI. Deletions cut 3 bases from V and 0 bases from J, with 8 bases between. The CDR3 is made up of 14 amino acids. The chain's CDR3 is CASSEAVTNYGYTF. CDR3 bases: TGTGCCAGCAGTGAGGCAGTTACTAACTATGGCTACACCTTC.

The CDR3 DNA is TGTGCCAGCAGTTTCGAGAGGGGGCGAGGCTACACCTTC. Translation gives CASSFERGRGYTF. The chain couples TRBV28 to TRBJ1-2, with 7 positions matching TRBD1. V shed 3 bases and J 8 bases; nucleotides not matched to a gene: 6. Germline CDR1 MDHEN, CDR2 SYDVKM. This CDR3 region has 13 residues.

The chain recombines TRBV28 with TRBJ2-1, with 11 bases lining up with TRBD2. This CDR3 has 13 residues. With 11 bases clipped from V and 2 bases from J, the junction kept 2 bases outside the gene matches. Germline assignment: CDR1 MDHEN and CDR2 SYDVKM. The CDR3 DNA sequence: TGTGCCCGGGGACTAGCGGCCTACAATGAGCAGTTCTTC. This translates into CARGLAAYNEQFF.

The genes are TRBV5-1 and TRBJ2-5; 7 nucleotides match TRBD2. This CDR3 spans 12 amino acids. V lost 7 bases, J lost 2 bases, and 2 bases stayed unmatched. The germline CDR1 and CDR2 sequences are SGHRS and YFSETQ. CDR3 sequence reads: CASRREQETQYF. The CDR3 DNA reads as TGCGCCAGCCGGCGGGAGCAAGAGACCCAGTACTTC.

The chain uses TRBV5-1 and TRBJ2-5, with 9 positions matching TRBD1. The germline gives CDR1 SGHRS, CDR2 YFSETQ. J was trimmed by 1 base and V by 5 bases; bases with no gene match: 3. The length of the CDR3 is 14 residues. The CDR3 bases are TGCGCCAGCAGTAGGACAGGGGCCCAAGAGACCCAGTACTTC. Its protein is CASSRTGAQETQYF.

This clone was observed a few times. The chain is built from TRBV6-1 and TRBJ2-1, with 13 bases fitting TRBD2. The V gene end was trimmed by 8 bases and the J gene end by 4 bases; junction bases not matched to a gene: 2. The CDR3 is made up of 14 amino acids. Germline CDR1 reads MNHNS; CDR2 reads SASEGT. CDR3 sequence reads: CASQTSGGYNEQFF. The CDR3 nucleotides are TGTGCCAGCCAGACTAGCGGGGGGTACAATGAGCAGTTCTTC.

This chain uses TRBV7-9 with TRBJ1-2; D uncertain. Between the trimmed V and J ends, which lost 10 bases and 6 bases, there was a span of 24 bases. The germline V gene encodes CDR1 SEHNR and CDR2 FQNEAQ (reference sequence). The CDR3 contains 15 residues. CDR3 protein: CATSGGDHGRDGYTF. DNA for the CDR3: TGTGCCACCTCAGGCGGGGATCATGGGCGTGATGGCTACACCTTC.

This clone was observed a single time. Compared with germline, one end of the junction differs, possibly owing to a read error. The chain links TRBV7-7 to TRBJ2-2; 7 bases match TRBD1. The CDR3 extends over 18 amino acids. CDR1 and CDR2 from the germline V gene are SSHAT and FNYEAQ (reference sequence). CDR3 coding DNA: TGTGCTAGCAGCCCCGGACAGGACCTTCTCCGGGGCACCGGGGAGCTGTTTTTT. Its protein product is CASSPGQDLLRGTGELFF.

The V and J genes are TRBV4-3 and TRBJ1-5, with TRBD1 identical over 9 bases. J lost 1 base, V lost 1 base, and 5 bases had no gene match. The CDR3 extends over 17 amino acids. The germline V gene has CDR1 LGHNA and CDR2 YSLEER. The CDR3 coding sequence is TGCGCCAGCAGCCAAGCATACAGGGGGCAGAGCAATCAGCCCCAGCATTTT. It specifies CASSQAYRGQSNQPQHF.

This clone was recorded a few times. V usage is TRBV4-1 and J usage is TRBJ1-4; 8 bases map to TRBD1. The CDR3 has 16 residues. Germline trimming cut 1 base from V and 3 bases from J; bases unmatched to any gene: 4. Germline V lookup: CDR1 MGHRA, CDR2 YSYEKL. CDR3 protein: CASSQALGQANEKLFF. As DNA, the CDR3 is TGCGCCAGCAGCCAAGCCCTGGGACAGGCTAATGAAAAACTGTTTTTT.

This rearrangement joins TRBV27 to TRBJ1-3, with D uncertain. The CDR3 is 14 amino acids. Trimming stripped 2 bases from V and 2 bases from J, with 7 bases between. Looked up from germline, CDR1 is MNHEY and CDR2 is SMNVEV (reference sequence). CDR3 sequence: CASSLGGTGNTIYF. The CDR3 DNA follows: TGTGCCAGCAGTTTAGGAGGGACTGGAAACACCATATATTTT.

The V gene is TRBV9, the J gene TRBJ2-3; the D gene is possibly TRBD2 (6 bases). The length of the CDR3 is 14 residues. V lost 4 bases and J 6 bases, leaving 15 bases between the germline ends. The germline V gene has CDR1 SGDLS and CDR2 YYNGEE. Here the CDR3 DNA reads TGTGCCAGCAGCCCTCTTGGGGGGACGGATACGCAGTATTTT. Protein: CASSPLGGTDTQYF.

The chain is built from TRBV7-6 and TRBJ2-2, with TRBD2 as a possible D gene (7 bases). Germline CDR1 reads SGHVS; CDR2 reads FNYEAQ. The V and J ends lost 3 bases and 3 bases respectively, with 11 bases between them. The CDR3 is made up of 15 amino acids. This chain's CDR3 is CASSFGGGHTGELFF. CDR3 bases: TGTGCCAGCAGCTTTGGGGGGGGCCACACCGGGGAGCTGTTTTTT. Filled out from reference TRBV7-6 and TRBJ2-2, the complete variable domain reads GAGVSQSPRYKVTKRGQDVALRCDPISGHVSLYWYRQALGQGPEFLTYFNYEAQQDKSGLPNDRFSAERPEGSISTLTIQRTEQRDSAMYRCASSFGGGHTGELFFGEGSRLTVL.

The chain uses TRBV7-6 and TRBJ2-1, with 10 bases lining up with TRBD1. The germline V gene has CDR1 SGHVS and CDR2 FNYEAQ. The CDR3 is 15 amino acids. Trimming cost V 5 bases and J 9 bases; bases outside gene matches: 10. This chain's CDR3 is CASSPRTGGIGEQFF. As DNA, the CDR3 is TGTGCCAGCAGCCCGCGGACAGGGGGAATCGGTGAGCAGTTCTTC.

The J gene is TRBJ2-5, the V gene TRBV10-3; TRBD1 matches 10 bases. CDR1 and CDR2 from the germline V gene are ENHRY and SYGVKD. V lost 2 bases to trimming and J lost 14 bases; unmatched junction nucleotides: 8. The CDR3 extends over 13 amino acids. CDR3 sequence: CAISEVPGQGIYF. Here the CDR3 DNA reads TGTGCCATCAGTGAGGTCCCGGGACAGGGGATATACTTC.

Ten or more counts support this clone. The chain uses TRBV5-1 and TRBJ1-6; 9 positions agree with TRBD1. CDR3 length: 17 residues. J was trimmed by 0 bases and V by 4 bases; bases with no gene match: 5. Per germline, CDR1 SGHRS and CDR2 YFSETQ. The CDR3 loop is CASSPSTGGSYNSPLHF. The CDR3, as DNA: TGCGCCAGCAGCCCCTCGACAGGGGGCTCCTATAATTCACCCCTCCACTTT.

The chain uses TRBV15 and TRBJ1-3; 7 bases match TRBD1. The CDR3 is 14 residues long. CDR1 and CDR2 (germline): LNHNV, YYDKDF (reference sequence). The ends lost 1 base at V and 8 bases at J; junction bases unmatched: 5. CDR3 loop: CATSRGDSLHTIYF. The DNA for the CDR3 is TGTGCCACCAGCAGAGGGGACAGCTTGCACACCATATATTTT.

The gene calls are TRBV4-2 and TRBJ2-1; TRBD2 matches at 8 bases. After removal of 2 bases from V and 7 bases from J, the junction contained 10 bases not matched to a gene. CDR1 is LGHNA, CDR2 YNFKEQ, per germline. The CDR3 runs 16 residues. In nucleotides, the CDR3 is TGTGCCAGCAGCCAACTCCGTGGCGGGGGGAGTAATGAGCAGTTCTTC. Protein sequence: CASSQLRGGGSNEQFF.